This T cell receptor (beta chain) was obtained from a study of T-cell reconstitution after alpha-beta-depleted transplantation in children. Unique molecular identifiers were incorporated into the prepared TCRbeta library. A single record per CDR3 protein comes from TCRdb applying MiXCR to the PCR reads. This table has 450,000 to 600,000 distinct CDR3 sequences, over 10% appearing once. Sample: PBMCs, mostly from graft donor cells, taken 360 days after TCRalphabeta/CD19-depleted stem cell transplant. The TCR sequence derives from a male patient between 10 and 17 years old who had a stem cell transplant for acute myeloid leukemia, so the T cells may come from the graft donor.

The CDR3 region has the DNA TGTGCCAGCTCACCAGGTCGCAGGACAGGGGCCTACGAGCAGTACTTC. Amino acids: CASSPGRRTGAYEQYF. The chain is built from TRBV18 and TRBJ2-7, with 9 bases fitting TRBD1. CDR1 is KGHSH, CDR2 LQKENI, per germline. The CDR3 consists of 16 residues. J was trimmed by 2 bases and V by 2 bases; bases with no gene match: 7.